This T cell receptor (beta chain) came from a study of blood T cell repertoires in COVID-19. Study-level background: The samples span acute and convalescent COVID-19 from the United States, Italy and Spain. PBMCs, B-cell-depleted T cells, or T cells were the source of the cDNA or gDNA that made up the material.

Per the original data handling: Reference gene primer amplification gave estimated nucleated cell counts. Method: immunoSEQ multiplex PCR; TCRdb's copy keeps in-frame clones and lacks some. Clonal size and the V and J genes are those of that table, whereas D and trimming came from the DNA. The sample shows around 23,000 clones, 85% to 90% of them seen only once. The germline gives CDR1 KGHSY, CDR2 FQNENV. This CDR3 region has 15 residues. J gave up 6 bases and V 4 bases, and 7 bases lay outside the gene matches. Sequencing was carried out using peripheral blood. The chain joins TRBV16 to TRBJ1-5, with 9 bases matching TRBD1. This TCR was recovered from a human donor in a cohort sampled during active COVID-19. The CDR3 nucleotides read TGTGCCAGCAGCCGATCGGACAGGGGCGGTCAGCCCCAGCATTTT. Residues: CASSRSDRGGQPQHF.